The 25 T cell receptor beta chains listed next were all sequenced from one sample in a study of shared clonotypes between healthy human individuals. Clones were sequenced by immunoSEQ multiplex PCR, and TCRdb holds only the in-frame ones, with some missing. The sample carries about 710,000 clones, roughly 72% recorded once. The specimen was memory CD4+ T cells sorted from blood. Stated subset: CD45RA-negative fraction. All receptors derive from a woman in her 30s in good health.

This clone was observed once. The chain employs TRBV7-8 and TRBJ2-7; 14 bases fit TRBD2. Trimming took 5 bases from V and 2 from J; bases not matched to a gene: 11. The CDR3 runs 18 residues. Per germline, CDR1 SGHVS and CDR2 FQNEAQ. CDR3 in amino acids: CASSAGLAGGTATYEQYF. In DNA, the CDR3 is TGTGCCAGCAGCGCTGGACTAGCGGGAGGCACCGCTACCTACGAGCAGTACTTC.

V gene TRBV6-1 combines with J gene TRBJ2-5; no clear D gene. V shed 3 bases and J shed 5 bases, with 10 bases lying between them. Germline V gene sequence: CDR1 MNHNS, CDR2 SASEGT. The CDR3 loop spans 13 amino acids. As DNA, the CDR3 is TGTGCCAGCAGTGATTGGGGTGGGGAGACCCAGTACTTC. Its protein product is CASSDWGGETQYF.

This clone was counted once. The V and J genes are TRBV19 and TRBJ1-5; D unclear. In germline, CDR1 is LNHDA, CDR2 SQIVND (reference sequence). The CDR3 has 13 residues. Between the trimmed V and J ends, which lost 5 bases and 1 base, there was a span of 6 bases. DNA of the CDR3: TGTGCCAGTAGTGGAGAGAGCAATCAGCCCCAGCATTTT. Its translation is CASSGESNQPQHF.

J is TRBJ1-2 and V is TRBV5-1; 11 positions match TRBD1. J was trimmed by 7 bases and V by 0 bases; bases with no gene match: 2. Germline lookup yields CDR1 SGHRS and CDR2 YFSETQ. CDR3 length equals 14 residues. The CDR3 region has the DNA TGCGCCAGCAGCTTGGCCGGGACAGGGGGTGGCTACACCTTC. Protein sequence: CASSLAGTGGGYTF.

This clone has only one observation. This chain joins TRBV11-2 and TRBJ2-5; D unclear. The end of the DNA aligns better with TRBJ2-7, so the J call may be wrong. Germline CDR1 reads SGHAT; CDR2 reads FQNNGV. The CDR3 runs to 12 residues. The CDR3 DNA is TGTGCCAGCAGCTCCCCGTCGGGCGAGCAGTACTTC. Its translation is CASSSPSGEQYF.

The rearrangement joins TRBV5-1 to TRBJ1-1; TRBD1 agrees at 8 bases. CDR1 is SGHRS, CDR2 YFSETQ, per germline. With 3 bases clipped from V and 10 bases from J, the junction kept 8 bases outside the gene matches. The CDR3 has 13 residues. The CDR3 DNA reads as TGCGCCAGCAGCTCTGGACAGGGTCGCGGAGCTTTCTTT. Amino acids: CASSSGQGRGAFF.

The genes are TRBV5-4 and TRBJ1-4; possible D gene TRBD1, 6 bases. CDR1 SGHNT and CDR2 YYREEE come from the germline V gene (reference sequence). There are 14 residues in the CDR3. Deletions cut 10 bases from V and 3 bases from J, with 16 bases between. CDR3 coding DNA: TGTGCCGTGGCACCGGGACAATCTAATGAAAAACTGTTTTTT. It is translated as CAVAPGQSNEKLFF.

The chain is built from TRBV5-8 and TRBJ2-1; D is uncertain. Germline V gives CDR1 SGHTS, CDR2 YDEGEE. V dropped 6 bases and J dropped 6 bases, with 16 bases sitting between them. This CDR3 spans 14 amino acids. Here the CDR3 reads CASNKRASVNEQFF. The DNA of the CDR3 is TGTGCCAGCAATAAGCGCGCAAGCGTCAATGAGCAGTTCTTC.

The rearrangement uses TRBV6-4 and TRBJ2-1, with 9 bases fitting TRBD2. Germline V lookup: CDR1 MRHNA, CDR2 SNTAGT. The length of the CDR3 is 15 residues. The V segment lost 3 bases and the J segment 8 bases; nucleotides outside the gene matches: 8. CDR3 sequence: CASSEDYSGGYEQFF. CDR3 DNA sequence: TGTGCCAGCAGTGAAGACTATAGCGGGGGATATGAGCAGTTCTTC.

The gene calls are TRBV25-1 and TRBJ2-1, with no clear D. CDR1 and CDR2 from the germline V gene are MGHDK and SYGVNS. There are 14 residues in the CDR3. V gave up 0 bases and J gave up 4 bases, with 7 bases separating them. The chain's CDR3 is CASSEYPLYNEQFF. CDR3 DNA sequence: TGTGCCAGCAGTGAATATCCTCTATACAATGAGCAGTTCTTC. The full variable domain, rest sourced from reference TRBV25-1 and TRBJ2-1, is EADIYQTPRYLVIGTGKKITLECSQTMGHDKMYWYQQDPGMELHLIHYSYGVNSTEKGDLSSESTVSRIRTEHFPLTLESARPSHTSQYLCASSEYPLYNEQFFGPGTRLTVL.

V gene TRBV5-8 combines with J gene TRBJ1-1; 7 bases are a match to TRBD1. CDR3 length: 14 amino acids. V gave up 5 bases and J gave up 4 bases; unmatched junction bases: 8. Germline V gene lookup returns CDR1 SGHTS and CDR2 YDEGEE. Written as DNA, the CDR3 is TGTGCCAGCAGTCGACAGGGAGTCGGCACTGAAGCTTTCTTT. Translating it yields CASSRQGVGTEAFF.

The chain employs TRBV6-5 and TRBJ1-2; 7 bases are a match to TRBD1. The junction had 8 bases not matched to a gene; V was cut back by 6 bases and J by 4 bases. The CDR3 has 14 amino acids. Germline V gene sequence: CDR1 MNHEY, CDR2 SVGAGI. The CDR3 here is CASRLQGHFYGYTF. For the CDR3, the DNA is TGTGCCAGCAGATTACAGGGGCATTTCTATGGCTACACCTTC.

The genes are TRBV7-2 and TRBJ2-2; no firm D call. The CDR3 contains 18 residues. Germline loops: CDR1 SGHTA, CDR2 FQGNSA. The V end lost 3 bases, the J end lost 1 base, and 18 bases lay between the germline ends. As DNA, the CDR3 is TGTGCCAGCAGCTTCGCCCGGACCCCGTATCTGAACACCGGGGAGCTGTTTTTT. Its translation: CASSFARTPYLNTGELFF.

The rearrangement links TRBV6-6 to TRBJ1-1; TRBD1 might be the D (6 bases). Between the trimmed V and J ends, which lost 5 bases and 4 bases, there was a span of 17 bases. CDR3 length equals 15 residues. The germline gives CDR1 MNHNY, CDR2 SVGAGI (reference sequence). CDR3: CASSPDSTFGTEAFF. CDR3 coding DNA: TGTGCCAGCAGTCCGGACAGCACCTTTGGCACTGAAGCTTTCTTT.

A word on this clone: This CDR3 is also generated by other DNA sequences in the sample. The rearrangement uses TRBV18 and TRBJ2-7, with D perhaps given as TRBD1 or TRBD2 (5 bases each). In germline, CDR1 is KGHSH, CDR2 LQKENI. This CDR3 region has 13 residues. V was shortened by 6 bases and J by 7 bases, with 16 bases between the two germline ends. CDR3 region: CASSPGTGREQYF. CDR3 in DNA: TGTGCCAGCTCCCCCGGAACGGGGCGGGAGCAGTACTTC.

V gene TRBV2 combines with J gene TRBJ2-1; 7 nucleotides match TRBD2. The CDR3 has 19 residues. V shed 5 bases and J 0 bases; nucleotides not matched to a gene: 16. CDR1 and CDR2 from the germline V gene are SNHLY and FYNNEI. CDR3 bases: TGTGCCAGCAGTCCTCGGCGCCGAACGAGCGGGACCTCCTACAATGAGCAGTTCTTC. Encoded protein: CASSPRRRTSGTSYNEQFF.

V and J are TRBV7-3 and TRBJ2-1; 7 bases match TRBD2. This CDR3 comprises 14 residues. V shed 3 bases, J shed 1 base, and the junction held 0 bases outside the gene matches. The V gene's germline CDR1 is SGHTA and CDR2 FQGTGA. The CDR3 protein is CASSFGGSYNEQFF. The DNA of the CDR3 is TGTGCCAGCAGCTTCGGGGGGTCCTACAATGAGCAGTTCTTC.

The V and J genes are TRBV7-8 and TRBJ2-3; D is unresolved. Trimming took 1 base from V and 3 from J, leaving 14 bases between them. Per the germline V gene, CDR1 is SGHVS and CDR2 is FQNEAQ. This CDR3 has 16 amino acids. The CDR3 loop reads CASSLGQSRRTDTQYF. CDR3 coding DNA: TGTGCCAGCAGCTTAGGGCAAAGTAGAAGGACAGATACGCAGTATTTT.

This chain connects TRBV7-9 to TRBJ1-5; D gene ambiguous. This CDR3 region has 15 residues. V was clipped by 3 bases and J by 9 bases, with 18 bases between them. CDR1 is SEHNR, CDR2 FQNEAQ, per germline (reference sequence). DNA of the CDR3: TGTGCCAGCAGCTTCTCCTGGGCAGGAGGTGGGCCCCAGCATTTT. Protein sequence: CASSFSWAGGGPQHF.

The rearrangement links TRBV7-2 to TRBJ1-1; no reliable D call. CDR1 SGHTA and CDR2 FQGNSA come from the germline V gene. V dropped 2 bases and J dropped 5 bases, with 12 bases sitting between them. The CDR3 contains 14 residues. This CDR3 reads CASSLSSTVTEAFF. CDR3 nucleotides: TGTGCCAGCAGCTTAAGTTCTACAGTTACTGAAGCTTTCTTT. Together with reference TRBV7-2 and TRBJ1-1, the CDR3 gives the full variable domain: GAGVSQSPSNKVTEKGKDVELRCDPISGHTALYWYRQSLGQGLEFLIYFQGNSAPDKSGLPSDRFSAERTGGSVSTLTIQRTQQEDSAVYLCASSLSSTVTEAFFGQGTRLTVV.

The gene calls are TRBV7-3 and TRBJ2-3, with 8 bases lining up with TRBD2. CDR1 SGHTA and CDR2 FQGTGA come from the germline V gene. J was trimmed by 6 bases and V by 6 bases; bases with no gene match: 8. The CDR3 sequence is 14 residues long. CDR3 DNA sequence: TGTGCCAGCAGACTAGCGGCCCCATGGGATACGCAGTATTTT. Translating it yields CASRLAAPWDTQYF.

The V call is TRBV5-8, the J call TRBJ2-3; the match to TRBD1 covers 8 bases. CDR1 is SGHTS and CDR2 is YDEGEE in the germline V gene. This CDR3 region has 15 residues. V shed 0 bases and J 5 bases; nucleotides not matched to a gene: 5. The CDR3 is CASSLAGGRVDTQYF. The CDR3 bases are TGTGCCAGCAGCTTGGCAGGGGGCAGGGTAGATACGCAGTATTTT.

This chain links TRBV10-3 with TRBJ2-5; TRBD1 matches 7 bases. CDR1 is ENHRY, CDR2 SYGVKD, per germline. The length of the CDR3 is 15 residues. Germline trimming cut 3 bases from V and 4 bases from J; bases unmatched to any gene: 8. The CDR3 DNA reads as TGTGCCATCAGTGACTGGCAGGGGGTAGGAGAGACCCAGTACTTC. It specifies CAISDWQGVGETQYF.

The table lists this clone with a few counts. At the DNA level, this CDR3 is encoded by other sequences in the same sample as well. The chain uses TRBV5-1 and TRBJ2-1; TRBD1 matches 7 bases. Germline CDR1 is SGHRS and CDR2 is YFSETQ. V was clipped by 0 bases and J by 9 bases; unmatched bases: 9. The CDR3 has 15 amino acids. CDR3 DNA sequence: TGCGCCAGCAGCTTGGGTGACAGGGATCTAGGTGAGCAGTTCTTC. Residues: CASSLGDRDLGEQFF.

V and J are TRBV11-3 and TRBJ2-1, with TRBD2 matching 8 bases. In germline, CDR1 is SGHNT, CDR2 YENEEA. V lost 5 bases to trimming and J lost 6 bases; unmatched junction nucleotides: 9. The CDR3 contains 15 residues. CDR3 sequence reads: CASSHARSGGNEQFF. The CDR3 DNA sequence: TGTGCCAGCAGCCACGCCAGGAGCGGGGGCAATGAGCAGTTCTTC.